This TCR beta chain was captured by sequencing in a study of blood T cell repertoires in COVID-19 (TCRdb year 2020). Regarding the complete study: Samples covering the acute and convalescent phases of COVID-19 were provided by collaborators in the United States, Italy and Spain. The prospective study material was composed of cDNA or gDNA derived from T cells, B-cell-depleted T cells, or PBMCs. Subjects who had been exposed to COVID-19, were actively infected with it, or had recovered from it provided the deeply sampled blood TCRbeta repertoires that made up the dataset. A freely available public database, intended as a resource for researchers studying the immune response to SARS-CoV-2, is where the repertoires were released. Samples were obtained from the ongoing ImmuneRACE study (first 160 participants) and from roughly 1,300 subjects provided by 6 global collaborators. A de-identified subject ID, COVID-19 status, age in years and sex were almost always included in the sample metadata. Where HLA class I and class II types were available, the types were taken from metadata supplied by the sample provider, not from assay-based typing.

Paper-wide results and their limitations: How much clinical and demographic metadata was included differed by source and by participant, and the metadata was provided uncurated.

Regarding this clone: The clone's antigen remains unknown. No per-base quality is available; no much larger clone lies one base away.

The collaborating institutions used their own protocols to collect whole blood in K2EDTA tubes. For TCRbeta analysis, collaborator samples were shipped as frozen whole blood, as isolated PBMCs, or as DNA extracted from either sample type. V and J are trimmed by 5 bases and 5 bases, and the gene matches miss 16 bases of the junction. From a lookup of the germline V gene (reference sequence), CDR1 and CDR2 are MNHEY and SMNVEV. The CDR3 starts with the cysteine, ends with the phenylalanine, and has 19 residues. Just the 57-base CDR3 DNA is kept, in frame starting at base 1. TCRbeta CDR3 regions were amplified from genomic DNA by means of the immunoSEQ Assay, a bias-controlled multiplex PCR. The authors processed their data as follows. Nucleated cell counts per sample were estimated from amplification of reference gene primers within the assay. To quantify the absolute abundance of each unique TCRbeta CDR3 rearrangement, sequence reads were collapsed and filtered. For each sample, productive Simpson clonality was calculated as the square root of Simpson's diversity index over productive rearrangements. Here the immuneACCESS table is served through TCRdb, limited to in-frame sequences with V and J called. Missing clones are a known gap in these copies; in checked studies unresolved V genes cover under half, and the rest lacks a known reason. The DNA gave D and trimming, while V, J and clone size come from that table. The sample contains some 270,000 clones, roughly 89% of them found a single time. The ten largest clones take up approximately 0.84% of the sample.

Material: peripheral blood. The source is a man aged 30-40 years with acute or convalescent COVID-19. The chain is assembled from TRBV27 and TRBJ2-3; the junction holds 13 bases that match TRBD2. The CDR3 region has the sequence CASSPHRTSGRRGEDTQYF. The sequence in DNA is TGTGCCAGCAGTCCACACCGGACTAGCGGGAGAAGAGGAGAAGATACGCAGTATTTT.